Each of the 31 T cell receptor beta chains below was sequenced from the same sample in a study of blood T cell repertoires in COVID-19. The assay was immunoSEQ multiplex PCR, and TCRdb's table has in-frame clones only and misses some. The table lists about 70,000 clones, roughly nine tenths of them singletons. Specimen: peripheral blood. Receptor source: a man between 45 and 60 years old with COVID-19, enrolled during active disease.

The chain employs TRBV2 and TRBJ1-4; 7 bases fit TRBD1. The germline V gene encodes CDR1 SNHLY and CDR2 FYNNEI. The CDR3 spans 14 residues. Unmatched junction bases numbered 2, after V lost 4 bases and J lost 3 bases. In DNA form, the CDR3 reads TGTGCCAGCAGTGCAAGGGGGCCTAATGAAAAACTGTTTTTT. Amino acid sequence: CASSARGPNEKLFF. Variable domain in full (rest from reference TRBV2 and TRBJ1-4): EPEVTQTPSHQVTQMGQEVILRCVPISNHLYFYWYRQILGQKVEFLVSFYNNEISEKSEIFDDQFSVERPDGSNFTLKIRSTKLEDSAMYFCASSARGPNEKLFFGSGTQLSVL.

The CDR3 sequence: CASSQVDFGGGYTF. The CDR3 DNA is TGCGCCAGCAGCCAAGTTGACTTCGGAGGGGGCTACACCTTC. V is TRBV4-3 and J is TRBJ1-2, with D hard to call. From germline, CDR1 is LGHNA and CDR2 YSLEER. The CDR3 covers 14 residues. V was trimmed by 1 base and J by 8 bases, leaving 14 bases between them.

The V call is TRBV28, the J call TRBJ1-3, with D possibly matching TRBD1 (6 bases). The V end lost 0 bases, the J end lost 0 bases, and 9 bases lay between the germline ends. The germline gives CDR1 MDHEN, CDR2 SYDVKM. The CDR3 loop spans 16 amino acids. This chain's CDR3 is CASSLWTGDSGNTIYF. The DNA of the CDR3 is TGTGCCAGCAGTTTATGGACAGGCGACTCTGGAAACACCATATATTTT.

The chain couples TRBV12-5 to TRBJ2-5; 10 bases are shared with TRBD2. J gave up 3 bases and V 4 bases, and 5 bases lay outside the gene matches. CDR1 and CDR2 (germline): LGHNT, FRNRAP. The CDR3 is 15 residues long. CDR3 amino acids: CASGSGTSAEETQYF. DNA of the CDR3: TGTGCTAGTGGTTCGGGGACTAGCGCAGAAGAGACCCAGTACTTC.

The chain is built from TRBV4-2 and TRBJ2-3; D call uncertain. From germline, CDR1 is LGHNA and CDR2 YNFKEQ. Between the trimmed V and J ends, which lost 3 bases and 2 bases, there was a span of 9 bases. The CDR3 runs to 14 residues. The CDR3 region is CASSHSSDTDTQYF. CDR3 DNA: TGTGCCAGCAGCCATTCCAGCGACACAGATACGCAGTATTTT.

The chain uses TRBV5-5 and TRBJ2-1; 15 bases are a match to TRBD2. V lost 4 bases to trimming and J lost 6 bases; unmatched junction nucleotides: 2. Germline CDR1 and CDR2: SGHKS and YYEKEE (reference sequence). The CDR3 consists of 15 residues. Written as DNA, the CDR3 is TGTGCCAGCAGCCGGGGACTAGCGGGGGGCAATGAGCAGTTCTTC. Residues: CASSRGLAGGNEQFF.

This rearrangement joins TRBV10-3 to TRBJ1-6, with a weak D call TRBD1 (6 bases). Germline V gene data show CDR1 as ENHRY and CDR2 as SYGVKD. Trimming shortened V by 8 bases and J by 0 bases, and 17 bases separated the two germline ends. The CDR3 loop spans 17 amino acids. CDR3 nucleotide sequence: TGTGCCATCTTCAGCGTACCGGACAGCTCCTATAATTCACCCCTCCACTTT. Its protein is CAIFSVPDSSYNSPLHF.

This sequence joins TRBV7-3 and TRBJ2-2; TRBD2 matches at 8 bases. Trimming took 6 bases from V and 0 from J; bases not matched to a gene: 3. CDR3 size: 15 residues. Germline V gene data show CDR1 as SGHTA and CDR2 as FQGTGA. The CDR3 spells CASRSGSANTGELFF. The CDR3, as DNA: TGTGCCAGCAGAAGCGGGAGCGCGAACACCGGGGAGCTGTTTTTT.

The chain combines TRBV7-6 with TRBJ2-7; no reliable D call. Trimming removed 1 base at V and 4 bases at J, with 8 bases between. The germline CDR1 and CDR2 sequences are SGHVS and FNYEAQ. The CDR3 is 13 residues long. The DNA of the CDR3 is TGTGCCAGCAGCTTAGACCCGGGTTACGAGCAGTACTTC. Its translation: CASSLDPGYEQYF.

V usage is TRBV7-2 and J usage is TRBJ2-7, with 14 bases matching TRBD2. CDR3 size: 16 residues. CDR1 is SGHTA, CDR2 FQGNSA, per germline. The ends lost 2 bases at V and 3 bases at J; junction bases unmatched: 3. The CDR3 reads CASSLTGTSGSYEQYF. CDR3 nucleotide sequence: TGTGCCAGCAGCTTAACCGGGACTAGCGGGAGCTACGAGCAGTACTTC. Using reference TRBV7-2 and TRBJ2-7 for the parts outside the CDR3, the full variable domain is GAGVSQSPSNKVTEKGKDVELRCDPISGHTALYWYRQSLGQGLEFLIYFQGNSAPDKSGLPSDRFSAERTGGSVSTLTIQRTQQEDSAVYLCASSLTGTSGSYEQYFGPGTRLTVT.

This clone was observed a single time. The rearrangement joins TRBV30 to TRBJ1-1, with a tentative D call TRBD1 (6 bases). V gave up 4 bases and J gave up 1 base, with 10 bases separating them. Germline V CDR1 and CDR2: GTSNPN, SVGIG (reference sequence). The CDR3 sequence is 13 residues long. DNA for the CDR3: TGTGCCTGGACGCAGGGGTCGAACACTGAAGCTTTCTTT. It is translated as CAWTQGSNTEAFF.

The gene calls are TRBV4-1 and TRBJ2-5, with TRBD2 matching 11 bases. With 4 bases clipped from V and 4 bases from J, the junction kept 5 bases outside the gene matches. Per germline, CDR1 MGHRA and CDR2 YSYEKL. This CDR3 is 15 amino acids long. CDR3 nucleotide sequence: TGCGCCAGCAGCCTTAGCGGGAGGGCCGGAGAGACCCAGTACTTC. It specifies CASSLSGRAGETQYF.

This chain links TRBV19 with TRBJ2-3; 10 bases match TRBD1. Germline V lookup: CDR1 LNHDA, CDR2 SQIVND (reference sequence). The CDR3 length is 15 residues. With V trimmed by 5 bases and J by 3 bases, 5 bases remained unmatched. CDR3 sequence reads: CASSSGQGPTDTQYF. The CDR3 DNA is TGTGCCAGTAGTTCGGGACAGGGGCCTACAGATACGCAGTATTTT.

V usage is TRBV6-2 or TRBV6-3 and J usage is TRBJ1-2; 7 bases line up with TRBD1. Per the germline V gene, CDR1 is MNHEY and CDR2 is SVGEGT. CDR3 length: 13 amino acids. With 5 bases clipped from V and 4 bases from J, the junction kept 4 bases outside the gene matches. The CDR3 nucleotides read TGTGCCAGCAGTGGCCGACAGGGCTATGGCTACACCTTC. Its protein product is CASSGRQGYGYTF.

The chain uses TRBV7-9 and TRBJ2-1; D possibly corresponds to TRBD1 (6 bases). The germline V and J ends were trimmed by 4 bases and 1 base, with 20 bases remaining between them. This CDR3 is built from 18 residues. Germline loops: CDR1 SEHNR, CDR2 FQNEAQ (reference sequence). The CDR3 DNA reads TGTGCCAGCAGCTCCCCAGTGGACAGACCGAATTCCTACAATGAGCAGTTCTTC. Translating it yields CASSSPVDRPNSYNEQFF.

The genes are TRBV19 and TRBJ1-1, with 7 nucleotides matching TRBD1. Germline lookup yields CDR1 LNHDA and CDR2 SQIVND (reference sequence). The V and J ends lost 4 bases and 5 bases, in that order; junction bases with no gene match: 4. There are 13 residues in the CDR3. This CDR3 reads CASSTQGDTEAFF. The CDR3 region has the DNA TGTGCCAGTAGTACTCAGGGGGATACTGAAGCTTTCTTT. Filled out from reference TRBV19 and TRBJ1-1, the complete variable domain reads DGGITQSPKYLFRKEGQNVTLSCEQNLNHDAMYWYRQDPGQGLRLIYYSQIVNDFQKGDIAEGYSVSREKKESFPLTVTSAQKNPTAFYLCASSTQGDTEAFFGQGTRLTVV.

This clone has only one observation. The CDR3 DNA sequence: TGTGCCAGCAGCTCACCCGGGACAAACACAGATACGCAGTATTTT. As protein: CASSSPGTNTDTQYF. The chain recombines TRBV5-6 with TRBJ2-3, with D perhaps TRBD1 (6 bases). CDR1 is SGHDT and CDR2 is YYEEEE in the germline V gene. V was trimmed by 3 bases and J by 2 bases, leaving 13 bases between them. The CDR3 extends over 15 amino acids.

The chain joins TRBV19 to TRBJ1-2; possibly TRBD1 for D (5 bases). In germline, CDR1 is LNHDA, CDR2 SQIVND (reference sequence). The CDR3 length is 14 residues. The V and J ends lost 6 bases and 5 bases respectively, with 16 bases between them. In nucleotides, the CDR3 is TGTGCCAGTAGAGCAGCAGGGATAATTTATGGCTACACCTTC. Translating gives CASRAAGIIYGYTF.

The V gene is TRBV5-1, the J gene TRBJ1-2; D uncertain. The CDR3 spans 14 residues. Germline assignment: CDR1 SGHRS and CDR2 YFSETQ. V dropped 4 bases and J dropped 2 bases, with 12 bases sitting between them. In nucleotides, the CDR3 is TGCGCCAGCAGCCGGGAGGGAGCCAACTATGGCTACACCTTC. It codes for CASSREGANYGYTF.

The V and J genes are TRBV2 and TRBJ2-1, with 8 nucleotides matching TRBD2. The CDR3 sequence is 15 residues long. The germline CDR1 and CDR2 sequences are SNHLY and FYNNEI. V trimming: 3 bases; J trimming: 4 bases; junction bases outside the gene matches: 5. The chain's CDR3 is CASSELAGLYNEQFF. The CDR3 DNA sequence: TGTGCCAGCAGTGAGTTAGCGGGATTATACAATGAGCAGTTCTTC.

This clone was counted once. The chain uses TRBV6-5 and TRBJ2-7; TRBD1 matches 7 bases. CDR3 length: 14 amino acids. Trimming took 0 bases from V and 3 from J; bases not matched to a gene: 2. Germline CDR1 is MNHEY and CDR2 is SVGAGI. For the CDR3, the DNA is TGTGCCAGCAGTTACTCCGGACAGGACTACGAGCAGTACTTC. Amino acids: CASSYSGQDYEQYF.

This clone was observed a single time. The chain joins TRBV5-6 to TRBJ2-3; D possibly corresponds to TRBD2 (6 bases). The V end lost 0 bases, the J end lost 4 bases, and 12 bases lay between the germline ends. The CDR3 has 15 amino acids. Germline CDR1 is SGHDT and CDR2 is YYEEEE. DNA of the CDR3: TGTGCCAGCAGCTTGGTGGGCAGGGAGGCAGATACGCAGTATTTT. Translating it yields CASSLVGREADTQYF.

This chain uses TRBV16 with TRBJ2-1; TRBD2 matches at 15 bases. After removal of 0 bases from V and 7 bases from J, the junction contained 1 base not matched to a gene. Germline V gene sequence: CDR1 KGHSY, CDR2 FQNENV. This CDR3 comprises 16 residues. DNA for the CDR3: TGTGCCAGCAGCCAATCAGGGACTAGCGGGAGGAATGAGCAGTTCTTC. Translated, it gives CASSQSGTSGRNEQFF. Complete variable domain (other parts from reference TRBV16 and TRBJ2-1): GEEVAQTPKHLVRGEGQKAKLYCAPIKGHSYVFWYQQVLKNEFKFLISFQNENVFDETGMPKERFSAKCLPNSPCSLEIQATKLEDSAVYFCASSQSGTSGRNEQFFGPGTRLTVL.

In its sample, this clone was seen a few times. The chain carries TRBV7-9 and TRBJ2-1; no clear D. From germline, CDR1 is SEHNR and CDR2 FQNEAQ (reference sequence). V gave up 3 bases and J gave up 7 bases, with 13 bases separating them. This CDR3 is 14 amino acids long. The CDR3 spells CASSFMAGFNEQFF. CDR3 DNA: TGTGCCAGCAGCTTTATGGCCGGGTTTAATGAGCAGTTCTTC.

A remark on this clone: Different DNA sequences within this sample yield the same CDR3. The J gene is TRBJ2-5, the V gene TRBV5-1, with D tentatively TRBD2 (5 bases). This CDR3 spans 11 amino acids. Germline V gene data show CDR1 as SGHRS and CDR2 as YFSETQ. V was clipped by 6 bases and J by 3 bases, with 6 bases between them. CDR3 loop: CASTGEETQYF. The CDR3 nucleotides are TGCGCCAGCACCGGGGAAGAGACCCAGTACTTC.

The rearrangement uses TRBV5-1 and TRBJ2-1, with 8 bases identical to TRBD1. The germline CDR1 and CDR2 sequences are SGHRS and YFSETQ. The CDR3 has 14 residues. The ends lost 3 bases at V and 8 bases at J; junction bases unmatched: 7. CDR3 nucleotide sequence: TGCGCCAGCAGCTCAAACACAGGGGGAGATGAGCAGTTCTTC. Residues: CASSSNTGGDEQFF.

The chain carries TRBV19 and TRBJ2-5; 14 bases align to TRBD2. Trimming cost V 4 bases and J 4 bases; bases outside gene matches: 8. Germline CDR1 LNHDA, CDR2 SQIVND (reference sequence). CDR3 length equals 17 residues. In DNA, the CDR3 is TGTGCCAGTAGTACCCGACTAGCGGGAGGGCCGGGAGAGACCCAGTACTTC. Translation gives CASSTRLAGGPGETQYF.

The chain has TRBV19 and TRBJ1-5; no reliable D call. Per the germline V gene, CDR1 is LNHDA and CDR2 is SQIVND (reference sequence). CDR3 length: 13 amino acids. V shed 5 bases and J shed 7 bases, with 12 bases lying between them. The CDR3 reads CASSLLGSQPQHF. The DNA for the CDR3 is TGTGCCAGTAGTCTCCTGGGTAGCCAGCCCCAGCATTTT.

This clone was observed once. The chain employs TRBV7-8 and TRBJ2-1; 14 bases are shared with TRBD2. The V segment lost 5 bases and the J segment 7 bases; nucleotides outside the gene matches: 4. The CDR3 sequence is 15 residues long. Germline V CDR1 and CDR2: SGHVS, FQNEAQ. The CDR3 sequence: CASSQGTSGSNEQFF. The CDR3 coding sequence is TGTGCCAGCAGCCAGGGGACTAGCGGGAGTAATGAGCAGTTCTTC. The full variable domain, with the rest looked up from reference TRBV7-8 and TRBJ2-1, is GAGVSQSPRYKVAKRGQDVALRCDPISGHVSLFWYQQALGQGPEFLTYFQNEAQLDKSGLPSDRFFAERPEGSVSTLKIQRTQQEDSAVYLCASSQGTSGSNEQFFGPGTRLTVL.

This clone was detected a few times. The chain combines TRBV19 with TRBJ2-7; 16 bases line up with TRBD2. CDR3 length equals 14 residues. Trimming cost V 8 bases and J 5 bases; bases outside gene matches: 3. Germline V CDR1 and CDR2: LNHDA, SQIVND (reference sequence). The CDR3 nucleotides read TGTGCCAGTGGGACTAGCGGGAGGGTCGACGAGCAGTACTTC. Protein product: CASGTSGRVDEQYF.

The CDR3 DNA reads TGTGCCAGCAGTTACCGACTAGTAACCTACGAGCAGTACTTC. Its translation: CASSYRLVTYEQYF. The genes are TRBV6-2 or TRBV6-3 and TRBJ2-7, with a possible D match to TRBD2 (6 bases). Germline V gene sequence: CDR1 MNHEY, CDR2 SVGEGT. This CDR3 is built from 14 residues. Trimming took 2 bases from V and 2 from J, leaving 10 bases between them.